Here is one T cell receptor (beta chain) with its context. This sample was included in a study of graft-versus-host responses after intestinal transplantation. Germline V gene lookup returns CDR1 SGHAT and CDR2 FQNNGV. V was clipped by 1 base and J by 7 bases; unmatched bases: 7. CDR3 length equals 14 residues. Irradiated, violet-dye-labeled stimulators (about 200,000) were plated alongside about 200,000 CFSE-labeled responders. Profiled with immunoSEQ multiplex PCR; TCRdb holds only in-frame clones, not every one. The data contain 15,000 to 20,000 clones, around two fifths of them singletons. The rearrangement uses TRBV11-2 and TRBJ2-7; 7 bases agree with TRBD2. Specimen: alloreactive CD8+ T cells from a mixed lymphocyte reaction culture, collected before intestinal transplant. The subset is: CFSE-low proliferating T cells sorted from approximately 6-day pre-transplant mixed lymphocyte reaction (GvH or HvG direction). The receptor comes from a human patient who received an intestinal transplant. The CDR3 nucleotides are TGTGCCAGCAGCTTAGGACTATTCGGGGGGGAGCAGTACTTC. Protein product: CASSLGLFGGEQYF.